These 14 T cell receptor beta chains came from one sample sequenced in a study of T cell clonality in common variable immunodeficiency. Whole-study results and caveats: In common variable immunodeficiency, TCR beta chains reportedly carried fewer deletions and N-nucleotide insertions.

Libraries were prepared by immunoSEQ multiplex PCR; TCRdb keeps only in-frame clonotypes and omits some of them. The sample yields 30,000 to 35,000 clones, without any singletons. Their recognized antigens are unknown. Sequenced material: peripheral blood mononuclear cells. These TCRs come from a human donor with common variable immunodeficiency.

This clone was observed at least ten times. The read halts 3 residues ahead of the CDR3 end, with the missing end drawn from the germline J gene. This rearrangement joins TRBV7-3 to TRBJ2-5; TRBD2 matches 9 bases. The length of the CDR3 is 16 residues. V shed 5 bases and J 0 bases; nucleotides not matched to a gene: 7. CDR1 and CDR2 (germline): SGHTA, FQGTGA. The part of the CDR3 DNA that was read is TGTGCCAGCAGCCCCCGTAGCGGGAGAAACCAAGAGACC. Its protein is CASSPRSGRNQET. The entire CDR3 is CASSPRSGRNQETQYF.

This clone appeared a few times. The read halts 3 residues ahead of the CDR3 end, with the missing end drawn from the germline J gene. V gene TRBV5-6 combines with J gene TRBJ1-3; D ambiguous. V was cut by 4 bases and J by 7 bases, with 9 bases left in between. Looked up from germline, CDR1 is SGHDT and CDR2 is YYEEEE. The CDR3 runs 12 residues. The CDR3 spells CASSPSRNTIYF. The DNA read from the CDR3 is TGTGCCAGCAGCCCGTCTCGTAACACC. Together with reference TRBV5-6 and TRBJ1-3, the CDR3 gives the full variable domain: DAGVTQSPTHLIKTRGQQVTLRCSPKSGHDTVSWYQQALGQGPQFIFQYYEEEERQRGNFPDRFSGHQFPNYSSELNVNALLLGDSALYLCASSPSRNTIYFGEGSWLTVV.

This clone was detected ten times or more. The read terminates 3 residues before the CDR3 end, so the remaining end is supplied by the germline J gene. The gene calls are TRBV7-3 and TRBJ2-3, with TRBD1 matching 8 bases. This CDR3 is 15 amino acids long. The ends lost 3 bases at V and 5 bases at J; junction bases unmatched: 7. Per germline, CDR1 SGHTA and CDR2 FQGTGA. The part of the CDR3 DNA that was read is TGTGCCAGCAGCTTCCAAGGACAGGGAATAGATACG. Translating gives CASSFQGQGIDT. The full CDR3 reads CASSFQGQGIDTQYF.

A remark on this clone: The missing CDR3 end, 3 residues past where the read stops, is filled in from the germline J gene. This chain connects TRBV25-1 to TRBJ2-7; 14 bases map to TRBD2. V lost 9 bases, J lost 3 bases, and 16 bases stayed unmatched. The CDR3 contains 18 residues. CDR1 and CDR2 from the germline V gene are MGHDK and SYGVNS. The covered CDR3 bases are TGTGCCAGAATCCTTTGTGGGACTAGCGGGAGCGTTTGCTACGAG. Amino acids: CARILCGTSGSVCYE. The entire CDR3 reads CARILCGTSGSVCYEQYF.

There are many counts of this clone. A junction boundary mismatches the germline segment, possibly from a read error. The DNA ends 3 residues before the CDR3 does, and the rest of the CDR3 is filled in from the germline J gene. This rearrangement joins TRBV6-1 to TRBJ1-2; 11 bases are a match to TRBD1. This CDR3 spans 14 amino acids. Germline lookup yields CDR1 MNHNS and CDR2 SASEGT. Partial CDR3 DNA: TGTGCCAGCAGTAAAGCCGGGACAGGGGGAGGC. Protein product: CASSKAGTGGG. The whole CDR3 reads CASSKAGTGGGYTF.

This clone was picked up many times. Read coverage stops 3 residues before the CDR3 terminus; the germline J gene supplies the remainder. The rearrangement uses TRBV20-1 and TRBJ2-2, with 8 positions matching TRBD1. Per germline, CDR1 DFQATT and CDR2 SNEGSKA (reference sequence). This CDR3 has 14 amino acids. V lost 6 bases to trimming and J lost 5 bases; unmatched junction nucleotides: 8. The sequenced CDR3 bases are TGCAGTGCCCCGGACAGGGTATTAACCGGGGAG. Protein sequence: CSAPDRVLTGE. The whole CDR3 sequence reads CSAPDRVLTGELFF.

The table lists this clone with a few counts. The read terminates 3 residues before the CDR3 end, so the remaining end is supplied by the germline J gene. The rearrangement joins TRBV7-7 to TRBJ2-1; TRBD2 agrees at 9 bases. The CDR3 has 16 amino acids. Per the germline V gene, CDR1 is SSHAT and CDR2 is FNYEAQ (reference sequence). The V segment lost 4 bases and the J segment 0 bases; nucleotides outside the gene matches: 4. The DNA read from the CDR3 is TGTGCCAGCAGCTCGACTAGCGGAAGCTCCTACAATGAG. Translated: CASSSTSGSSYNE. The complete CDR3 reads CASSSTSGSSYNEQFF.

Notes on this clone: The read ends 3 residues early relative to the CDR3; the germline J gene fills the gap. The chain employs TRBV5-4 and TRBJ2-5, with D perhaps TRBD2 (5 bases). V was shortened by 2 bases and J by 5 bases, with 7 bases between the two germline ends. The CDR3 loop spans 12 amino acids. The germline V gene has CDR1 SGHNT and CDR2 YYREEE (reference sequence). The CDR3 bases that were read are TGTGCCAGCAGCTTACTAGAGGAGACC. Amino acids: CASSLLEET. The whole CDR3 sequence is CASSLLEETQYF.

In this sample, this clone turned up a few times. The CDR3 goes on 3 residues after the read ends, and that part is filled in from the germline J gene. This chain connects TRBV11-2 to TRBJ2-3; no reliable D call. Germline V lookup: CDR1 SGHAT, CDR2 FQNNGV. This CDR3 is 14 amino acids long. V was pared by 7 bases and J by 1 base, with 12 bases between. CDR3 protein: CASTSFLRTDTQYF. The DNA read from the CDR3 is TGTGCCAGCACCTCGTTTCTCCGCACAGATACG.

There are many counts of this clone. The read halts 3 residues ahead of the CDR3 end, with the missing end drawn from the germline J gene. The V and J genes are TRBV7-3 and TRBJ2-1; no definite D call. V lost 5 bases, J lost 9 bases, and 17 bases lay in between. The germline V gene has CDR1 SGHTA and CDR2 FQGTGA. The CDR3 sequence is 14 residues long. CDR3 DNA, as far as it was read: TGTGCCAGCAGCCCGCAGACATCCAGCACTGAG. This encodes CASSPQTSSTE. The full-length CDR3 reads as CASSPQTSSTEQFF.

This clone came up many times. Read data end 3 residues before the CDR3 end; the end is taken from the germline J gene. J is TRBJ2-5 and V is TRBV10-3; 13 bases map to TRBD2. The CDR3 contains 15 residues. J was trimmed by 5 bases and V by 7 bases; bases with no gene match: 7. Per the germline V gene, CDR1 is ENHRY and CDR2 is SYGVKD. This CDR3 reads CAIKTSGRSEETQYF. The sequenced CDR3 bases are TGTGCCATCAAGACTAGCGGGAGGAGTGAGGAGACC.

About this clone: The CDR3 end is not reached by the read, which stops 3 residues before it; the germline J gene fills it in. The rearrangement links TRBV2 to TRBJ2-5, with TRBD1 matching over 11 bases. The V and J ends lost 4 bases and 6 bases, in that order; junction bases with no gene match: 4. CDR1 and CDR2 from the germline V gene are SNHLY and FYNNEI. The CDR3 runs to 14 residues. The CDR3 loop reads CASSGGTGGQTQYF. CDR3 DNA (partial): TGTGCCAGCAGTGGCGGGACAGGGGGGCAGACC.

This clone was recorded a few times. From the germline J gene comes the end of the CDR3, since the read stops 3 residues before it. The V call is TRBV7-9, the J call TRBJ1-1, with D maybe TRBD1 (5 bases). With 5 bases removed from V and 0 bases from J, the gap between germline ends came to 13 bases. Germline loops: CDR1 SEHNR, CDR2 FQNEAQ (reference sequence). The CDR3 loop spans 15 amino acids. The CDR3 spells CASSNTGVMNTEAFF. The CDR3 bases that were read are TGTGCCAGCAGCAACACAGGAGTCATGAACACTGAA.

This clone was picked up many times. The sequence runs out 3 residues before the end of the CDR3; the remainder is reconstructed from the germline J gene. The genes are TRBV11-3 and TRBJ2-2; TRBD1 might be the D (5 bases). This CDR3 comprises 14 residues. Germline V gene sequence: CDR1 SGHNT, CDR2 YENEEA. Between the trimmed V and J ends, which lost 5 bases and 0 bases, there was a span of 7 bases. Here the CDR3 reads CASSEDTNTGELFF. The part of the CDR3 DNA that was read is TGTGCCAGCAGCGAGGACACGAACACCGGGGAG.